A selection of T cell receptor beta chains follows, all from one sample in a study of technical replicates of blood from a few donors. The repertoire was sequenced with immunoSEQ multiplex PCR; TCRdb's copy has only in-frame clones and lacks some. Found here are about 73,000 clones, approximately 90% of them singletons; the top ten hold roughly 4.5%. The sequenced sample consisted of PBMCs. Receptor source: a human donor in good health. Some clones in this sample may be carry-over from other donors' samples. Each CDR3 is given without its conserved first and last residue. Clone size is given for some rows only: seen once, a few or many times, or a class if the clone is expanded.

v_gene,abundance,CDR3aa
TRBV5-4,-,ASSSAGEANVLT
TRBV18,-,ASSQIGQGATDTQY
TRBV6-5,-,ASSFTRGASYEQY
TRBV11-1,-,ASSQESGGTYEQY
TRBV27,-,ASRMDSLSYNEQF
TRBV5-1,-,ASSPAGEGIQY
TRBV9,-,ASSVASGGAGTGELF
TRBV7-6,-,ASSLGRGQDTQY
TRBV11-2,-,ASSPSGGAGNEQF
TRBV6-5,once,ASSYGVAGAYEQY
TRBV7-3,few,ASSLIGLANTGELF
TRBV30,-,AWRSPGLAGVGEQF
TRBV19,-,ASSPGGTAYTNYGYT
TRBV4-1,-,ASSQAVEKLF
TRBV7-2,-,ASSLALGQHNSPLH
TRBV10-2,-,ASSEAGTESYNEQF
TRBV10-1,-,ASSERAQGSHEQY
TRBV27,-,ASNHEENSYNEQF
TRBV7-9,-,ASSFPGLDEQF
TRBV2,-,ASSLRTSGVTDTQY
TRBV7-2,-,ASSLGRQGAGTGELF
TRBV28,-,ASSFLYEQY
TRBV6-6,-,ASSYSAGNEQF
TRBV7-8,-,ASSTGSGDEQF
TRBV9,-,ASGREGYNTEAF
TRBV5-1,-,ASSSGTGRETQY
TRBV27,-,ASSLSSSTDTQY
TRBV30,-,AWSTGGGNQPQH
TRBV4-2,-,ASSPGPGQGQETQY
TRBV9,-,ASSVGPGRANEKLF
TRBV7-2,-,ASSLGGGSHEQY
TRBV30,-,ACRHRVRTYEQY
TRBV4-1,-,ASSQGTGGMVFTYEQY
TRBV7-9,-,ASSFFRDSNTEAF
TRBV5-6,-,ASSLDGAGWAETQY
TRBV5-4,-,ASSSRSAGGLNEQF
TRBV7-9,-,ASDQGVIDTQY
TRBV30,-,AWSGSDQETQY
TRBV7-3,-,ASSRDSAYEQY
TRBV9,-,ASSETSAARGTQY
TRBV10-3,once,ATQEAGGSYEQY
TRBV19,-,ASSIQGTSGANVLT
TRBV14,-,ASSQELQMTQY
TRBV4-1,-,ASSLIAGSYNEQF
TRBV28,-,ASSLPGGAYEQY
TRBV7-2,once,ASSHTSGAQF
TRBV6-5,-,ASSYTKDSSYEQY
TRBV7-9,few,ASSRDVGKNTEAF
TRBV19,-,ASSMTGRRDNSPLH
TRBV5-8,-,ASSYAGTNSPLH
TRBV7-8,-,ASSLGGRNGNQPQH
TRBV7-2,-,ASSLQGTGGYYDYGYT
TRBV18,once,ASSGLQSETQY
TRBV10-2,few,ASSRDRGSYEQY